This TCR beta chain comes out of a study of cytomegalovirus exposure and HLA in healthy donors. Study background: The same platform as the 500 to 700 first-cohort repertoires was used for the 120 validation repertoires, a later analysis reported. Study-level points and caveats: High specificity and sensitivity for cytomegalovirus status were reported for the classifier. Cytomegalovirus-associated status was assigned to more than 150 TCR beta chains. Across donors, most TCRs were seen rarely, yet some public ones were widespread.

Data came from immunoSEQ multiplex PCR; TCRdb stores just in-frame clones and leaves some out. The sample shows tens of thousands of clones, approximately 94% of them seen only once. On this clone itself: What it binds is unknown.

Trimming pared 0 bases from V and 6 bases from J, leaving 14 bases between. CDR3 length: 16 amino acids. Germline V CDR1 and CDR2: SGHDN, FVKESK. The receptor's source is a woman aged 18-29 years in good health and CMV-seronegative. The V call is TRBV14, the J call TRBJ2-2; D not resolved. The sequencing input was PBMCs. As DNA, the CDR3 is TGTGCCAGCAGCCAAGAGACCGACACCCTCCCCGGGGAGCTGTTTTTT. This codes for CASSQETDTLPGELFF.